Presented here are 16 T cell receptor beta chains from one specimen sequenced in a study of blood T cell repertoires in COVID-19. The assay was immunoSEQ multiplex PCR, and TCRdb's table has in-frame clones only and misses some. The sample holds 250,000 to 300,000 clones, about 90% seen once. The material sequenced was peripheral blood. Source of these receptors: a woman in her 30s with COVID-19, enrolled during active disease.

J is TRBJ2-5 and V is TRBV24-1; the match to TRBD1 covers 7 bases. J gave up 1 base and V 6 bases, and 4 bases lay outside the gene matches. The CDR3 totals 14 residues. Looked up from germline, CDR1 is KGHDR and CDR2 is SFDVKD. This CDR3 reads CATSSTGTQETQYF. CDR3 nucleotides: TGTGCCACCAGTTCGACAGGGACCCAAGAGACCCAGTACTTC.

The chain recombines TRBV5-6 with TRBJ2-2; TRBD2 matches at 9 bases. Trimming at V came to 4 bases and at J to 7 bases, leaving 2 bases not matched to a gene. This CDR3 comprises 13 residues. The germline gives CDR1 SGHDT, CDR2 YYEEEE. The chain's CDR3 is CASSPAGGGELFF. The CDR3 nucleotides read TGTGCCAGCAGCCCAGCGGGGGGCGGGGAGCTGTTTTTT.

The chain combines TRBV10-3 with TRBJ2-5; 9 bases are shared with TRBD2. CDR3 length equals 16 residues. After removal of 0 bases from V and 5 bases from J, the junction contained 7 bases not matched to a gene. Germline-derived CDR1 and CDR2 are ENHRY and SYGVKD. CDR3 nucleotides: TGTGCCATCAGTGAGTCAGGCGGGGGGGCCGGGGAGACCCAGTACTTC. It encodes CAISESGGGAGETQYF.

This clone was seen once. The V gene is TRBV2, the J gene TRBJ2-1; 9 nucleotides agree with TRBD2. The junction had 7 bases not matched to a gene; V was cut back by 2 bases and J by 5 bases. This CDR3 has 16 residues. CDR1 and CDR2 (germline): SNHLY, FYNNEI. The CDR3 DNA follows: TGTGCCAGCAGTGAATCCCGAGCGGGGGGAAACAATGAGCAGTTCTTC. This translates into CASSESRAGGNNEQFF.

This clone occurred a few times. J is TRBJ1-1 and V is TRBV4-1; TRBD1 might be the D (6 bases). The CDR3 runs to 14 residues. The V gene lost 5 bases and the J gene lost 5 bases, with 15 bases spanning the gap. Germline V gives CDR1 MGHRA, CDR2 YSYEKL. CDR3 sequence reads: CASSTQGQGTEAFF. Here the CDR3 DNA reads TGCGCCAGCAGCACTCAGGGCCAGGGGACTGAAGCTTTCTTT.

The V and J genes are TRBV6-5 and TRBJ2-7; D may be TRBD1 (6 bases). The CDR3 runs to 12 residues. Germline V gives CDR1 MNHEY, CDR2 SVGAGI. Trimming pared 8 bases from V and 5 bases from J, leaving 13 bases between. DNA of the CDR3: TGTGCCAGCGGCACAGGGTACCACGAGCAGTACTTC. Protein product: CASGTGYHEQYF.

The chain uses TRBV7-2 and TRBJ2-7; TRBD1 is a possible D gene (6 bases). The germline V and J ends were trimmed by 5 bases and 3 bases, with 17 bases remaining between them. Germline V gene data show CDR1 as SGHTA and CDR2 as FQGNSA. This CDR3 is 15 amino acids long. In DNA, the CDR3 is TGTGCCAGCAGCAAAGGGGCAGGGGCCTTCTACGAGCAGTACTTC. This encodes CASSKGAGAFYEQYF.

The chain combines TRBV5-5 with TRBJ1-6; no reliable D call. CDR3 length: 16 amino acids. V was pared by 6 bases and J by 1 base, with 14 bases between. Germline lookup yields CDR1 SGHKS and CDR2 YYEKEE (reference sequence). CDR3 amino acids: CASNPEENSYNSPLHF. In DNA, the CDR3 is TGTGCCAGCAATCCCGAGGAAAATTCCTATAATTCACCCCTCCACTTT.

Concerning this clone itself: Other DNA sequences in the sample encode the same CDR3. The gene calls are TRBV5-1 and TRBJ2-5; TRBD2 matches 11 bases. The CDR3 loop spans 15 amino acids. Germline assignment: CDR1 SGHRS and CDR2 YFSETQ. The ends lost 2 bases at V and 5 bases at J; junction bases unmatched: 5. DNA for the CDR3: TGCGCCAGCAGCTTTAGCGGGGGGGCGTTGGAGACCCAGTACTTC. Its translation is CASSFSGGALETQYF. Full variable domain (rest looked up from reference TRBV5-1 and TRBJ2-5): KAGVTQTPRYLIKTRGQQVTLSCSPISGHRSVSWYQQTPGQGLQFLFEYFSETQRNKGNFPGRFSGRQFSNSRSEMNVSTLELGDSALYLCASSFSGGALETQYFGPGTRLLVL.

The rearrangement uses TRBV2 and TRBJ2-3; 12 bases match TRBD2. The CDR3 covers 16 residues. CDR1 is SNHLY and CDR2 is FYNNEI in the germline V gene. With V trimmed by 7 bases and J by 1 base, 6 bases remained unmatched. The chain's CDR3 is CASKLAGGRGTDTQYF. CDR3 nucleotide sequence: TGTGCCAGCAAGCTAGCGGGGGGGCGGGGCACAGATACGCAGTATTTT. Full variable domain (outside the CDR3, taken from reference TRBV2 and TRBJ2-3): EPEVTQTPSHQVTQMGQEVILRCVPISNHLYFYWYRQILGQKVEFLVSFYNNEISEKSEIFDDQFSVERPDGSNFTLKIRSTKLEDSAMYFCASKLAGGRGTDTQYFGPGTRLTVL.

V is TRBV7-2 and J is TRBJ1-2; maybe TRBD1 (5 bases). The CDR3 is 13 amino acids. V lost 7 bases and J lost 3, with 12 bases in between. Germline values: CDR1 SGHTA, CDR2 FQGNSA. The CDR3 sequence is CASNWGSDYGYTF. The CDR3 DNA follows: TGTGCCAGCAACTGGGGCAGCGACTATGGCTACACCTTC. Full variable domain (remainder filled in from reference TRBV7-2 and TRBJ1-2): GAGVSQSPSNKVTEKGKDVELRCDPISGHTALYWYRQSLGQGLEFLIYFQGNSAPDKSGLPSDRFSAERTGGSVSTLTIQRTQQEDSAVYLCASNWGSDYGYTFGSGTRLTVV.

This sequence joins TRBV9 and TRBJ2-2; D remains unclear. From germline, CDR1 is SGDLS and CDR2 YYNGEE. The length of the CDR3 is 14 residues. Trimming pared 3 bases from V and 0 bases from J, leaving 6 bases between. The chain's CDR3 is CASSADSNTGELFF. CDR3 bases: TGTGCCAGCAGCGCCGACTCGAACACCGGGGAGCTGTTTTTT.

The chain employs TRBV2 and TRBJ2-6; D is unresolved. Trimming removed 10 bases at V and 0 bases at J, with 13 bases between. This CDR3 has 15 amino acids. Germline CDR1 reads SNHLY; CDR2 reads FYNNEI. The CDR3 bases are TGTGCCACTCCTGGCAATCGCTCTGGGGCCAACGTCCTGACTTTC. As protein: CATPGNRSGANVLTF.

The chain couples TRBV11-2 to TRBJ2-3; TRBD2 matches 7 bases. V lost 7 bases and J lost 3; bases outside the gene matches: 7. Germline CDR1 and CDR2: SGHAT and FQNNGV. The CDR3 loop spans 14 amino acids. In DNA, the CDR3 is TGTGCCAGCACCAAAGTGGGGGGGACAGATACGCAGTATTTT. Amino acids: CASTKVGGTDTQYF. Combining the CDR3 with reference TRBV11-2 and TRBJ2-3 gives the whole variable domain EAGVAQSPRYKIIEKRQSVAFWCNPISGHATLYWYQQILGQGPKLLIQFQNNGVVDDSQLPKDRFSAERLKGVDSTLKIQPAKLEDSAVYLCASTKVGGTDTQYFGPGTRLTVL.

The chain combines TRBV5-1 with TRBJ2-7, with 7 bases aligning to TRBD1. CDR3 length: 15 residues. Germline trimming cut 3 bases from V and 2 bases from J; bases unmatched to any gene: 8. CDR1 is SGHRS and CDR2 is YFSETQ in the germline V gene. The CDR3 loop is CASSWTLTGTYEQYF. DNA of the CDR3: TGCGCCAGCAGCTGGACCTTGACAGGGACCTACGAGCAGTACTTC. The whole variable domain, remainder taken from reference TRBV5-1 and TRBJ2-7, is KAGVTQTPRYLIKTRGQQVTLSCSPISGHRSVSWYQQTPGQGLQFLFEYFSETQRNKGNFPGRFSGRQFSNSRSEMNVSTLELGDSALYLCASSWTLTGTYEQYFGPGTRLTVT.

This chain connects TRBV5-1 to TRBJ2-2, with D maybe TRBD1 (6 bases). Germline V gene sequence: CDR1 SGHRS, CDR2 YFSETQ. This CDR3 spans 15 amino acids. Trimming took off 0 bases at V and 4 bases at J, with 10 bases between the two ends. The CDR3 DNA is TGCGCCAGCAGCTTGGTACGAGGGGGCACCGGGGAGCTGTTTTTT. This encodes CASSLVRGGTGELFF.